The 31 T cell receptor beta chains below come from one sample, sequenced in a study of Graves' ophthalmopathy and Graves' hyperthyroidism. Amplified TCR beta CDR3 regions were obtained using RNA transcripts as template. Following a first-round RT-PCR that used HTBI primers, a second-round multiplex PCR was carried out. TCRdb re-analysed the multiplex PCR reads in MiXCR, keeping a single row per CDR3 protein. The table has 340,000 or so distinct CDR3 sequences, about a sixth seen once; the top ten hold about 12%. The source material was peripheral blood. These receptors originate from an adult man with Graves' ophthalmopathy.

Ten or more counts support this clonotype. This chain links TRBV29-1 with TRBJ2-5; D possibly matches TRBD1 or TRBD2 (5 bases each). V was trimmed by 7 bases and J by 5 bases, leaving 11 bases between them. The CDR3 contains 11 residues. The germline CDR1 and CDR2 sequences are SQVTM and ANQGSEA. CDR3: CSGDAGETQYF. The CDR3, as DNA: TGCAGCGGGGACGCCGGGGAGACCCAGTACTTC.

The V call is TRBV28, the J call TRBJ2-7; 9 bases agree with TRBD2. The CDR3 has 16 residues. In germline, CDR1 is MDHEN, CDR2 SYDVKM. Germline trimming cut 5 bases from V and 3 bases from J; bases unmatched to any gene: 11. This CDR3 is CASSPQIAGAFYEQYF. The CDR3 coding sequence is TGTGCCAGCAGTCCTCAGATAGCGGGAGCCTTCTACGAGCAGTACTTC.

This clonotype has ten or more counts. CDR3 in amino acids: CSVRDRGSYEQYF. The CDR3 bases are TGCAGCGTCCGGGACAGGGGATCGTACGAGCAGTACTTC. The chain carries TRBV29-1 and TRBJ2-7; 10 nucleotides agree with TRBD1. The CDR3 consists of 13 residues. V shed 6 bases and J 4 bases; nucleotides not matched to a gene: 6. From germline, CDR1 is SQVTM and CDR2 ANQGSEA.

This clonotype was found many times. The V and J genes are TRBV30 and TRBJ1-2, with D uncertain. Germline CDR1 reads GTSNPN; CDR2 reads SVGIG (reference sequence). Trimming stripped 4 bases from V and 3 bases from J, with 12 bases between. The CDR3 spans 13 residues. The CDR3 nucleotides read TGTGCCTGGAATTCGGGGAGCGACTATGGCTACACCTTC. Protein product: CAWNSGSDYGYTF. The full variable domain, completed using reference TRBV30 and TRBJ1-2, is SQTIHQWPATLVQPVGSPLSLECTVEGTSNPNLYWYRQAAGRGLQLLFYSVGIGQISSEVPQNLSASRPQDRQFILSSKKLLLSDSGFYLCAWNSGSDYGYTFGSGTRLTVV.

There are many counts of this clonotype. The chain's CDR3 is CASSYLRVGNNGYTF. CDR3 nucleotides: TGTGCCAGCAGTTACCTCCGGGTGGGCAACAATGGCTACACCTTC. This chain connects TRBV6-5 to TRBJ1-2; D ambiguous. The CDR3 has 15 amino acids. With 2 bases removed from V and 6 bases from J, the gap between germline ends came to 16 bases. CDR1 is MNHEY, CDR2 SVGAGI, per germline.

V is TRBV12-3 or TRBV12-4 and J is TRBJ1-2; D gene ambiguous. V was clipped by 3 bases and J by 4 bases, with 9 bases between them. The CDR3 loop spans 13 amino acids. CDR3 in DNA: TGTGCCAGCAGTTTTGGAGGTGCCTATGGCTACACCTTC. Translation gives CASSFGGAYGYTF.

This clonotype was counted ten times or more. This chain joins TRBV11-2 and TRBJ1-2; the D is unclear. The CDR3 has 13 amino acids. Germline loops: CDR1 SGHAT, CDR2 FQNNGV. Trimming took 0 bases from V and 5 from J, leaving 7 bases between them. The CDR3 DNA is TGTGCCAGCAGCTTAGATCTCTTTTATGGCTACACCTTC. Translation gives CASSLDLFYGYTF.

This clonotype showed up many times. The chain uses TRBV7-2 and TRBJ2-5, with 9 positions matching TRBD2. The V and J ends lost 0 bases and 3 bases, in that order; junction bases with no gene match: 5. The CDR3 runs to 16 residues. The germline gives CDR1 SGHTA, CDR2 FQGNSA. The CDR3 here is CASSLATRGGKETQYF. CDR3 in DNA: TGTGCCAGCAGCTTAGCTACGCGGGGGGGGAAAGAGACCCAGTACTTC.

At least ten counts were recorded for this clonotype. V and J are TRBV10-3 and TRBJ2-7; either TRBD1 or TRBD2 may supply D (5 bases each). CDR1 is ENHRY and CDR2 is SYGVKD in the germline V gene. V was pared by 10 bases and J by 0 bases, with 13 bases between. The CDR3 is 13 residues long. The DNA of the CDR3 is TGTGCCACCTCCTCCGGGGCCTCCTACGAGCAGTACTTC. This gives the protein CATSSGASYEQYF.

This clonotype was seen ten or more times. The CDR3 DNA reads TGTGCCAGCAGGGGGGACTACCTCCGGGAGACCCAGTACTTC. As protein: CASRGDYLRETQYF. The chain joins TRBV6-2 or TRBV6-3 to TRBJ2-5; 7 nucleotides line up with TRBD2. The CDR3 is 14 residues long. From germline, CDR1 is MNHEY and CDR2 SVGEGT. J gave up 5 bases and V 6 bases, and 9 bases lay outside the gene matches.

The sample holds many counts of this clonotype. CDR3 protein: CASSPKTNQPQHF. The CDR3 DNA reads as TGTGCCAGCAGTCCTAAAACCAATCAGCCCCAGCATTTT. V and J are TRBV2 and TRBJ1-5; D remains ambiguous. There are 13 residues in the CDR3. Germline CDR1 and CDR2: SNHLY and FYNNEI. Trimming left V 5 bases short and J 3 bases short, with 8 bases between.

CDR3 loop: CAWSVRAGQGGQYF. CDR3 bases: TGTGCCTGGAGTGTACGTGCGGGACAGGGTGGGCAGTACTTC. The V gene is TRBV30, the J gene TRBJ2-7; 9 bases map to TRBD1. In germline, CDR1 is GTSNPN, CDR2 SVGIG (reference sequence). The ends lost 0 bases at V and 9 bases at J; junction bases unmatched: 9. The CDR3 extends over 14 amino acids.

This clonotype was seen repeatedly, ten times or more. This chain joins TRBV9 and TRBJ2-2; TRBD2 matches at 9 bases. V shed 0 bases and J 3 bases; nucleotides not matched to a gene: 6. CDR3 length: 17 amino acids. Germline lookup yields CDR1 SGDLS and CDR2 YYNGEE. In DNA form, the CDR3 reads TGTGCCAGCAGCGTAGCTTTAGCGGGGGAAGACACCGGGGAGCTGTTTTTT. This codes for CASSVALAGEDTGELFF.

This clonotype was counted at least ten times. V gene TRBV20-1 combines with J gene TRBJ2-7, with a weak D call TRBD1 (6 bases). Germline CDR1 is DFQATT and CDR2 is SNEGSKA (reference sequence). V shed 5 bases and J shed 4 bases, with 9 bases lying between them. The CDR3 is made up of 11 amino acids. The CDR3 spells CSAEQGYEQYF. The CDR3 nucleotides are TGCAGTGCTGAACAGGGTTACGAGCAGTACTTC.

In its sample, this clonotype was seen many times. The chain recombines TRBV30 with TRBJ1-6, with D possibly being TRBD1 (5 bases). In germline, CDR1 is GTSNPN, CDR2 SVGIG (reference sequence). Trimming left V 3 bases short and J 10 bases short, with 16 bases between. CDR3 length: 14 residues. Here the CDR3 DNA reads TGTGCCTGGAGCCATCCCGGGGGTTACTCACCCCTCCACTTT. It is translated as CAWSHPGGYSPLHF. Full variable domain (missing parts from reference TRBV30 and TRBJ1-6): SQTIHQWPATLVQPVGSPLSLECTVEGTSNPNLYWYRQAAGRGLQLLFYSVGIGQISSEVPQNLSASRPQDRQFILSSKKLLLSDSGFYLCAWSHPGGYSPLHFGNGTRLTVT.

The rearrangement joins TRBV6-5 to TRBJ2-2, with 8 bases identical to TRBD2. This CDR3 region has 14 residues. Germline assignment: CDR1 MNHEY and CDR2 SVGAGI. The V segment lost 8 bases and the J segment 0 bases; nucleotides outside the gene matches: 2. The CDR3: CASVSGTNTGELFF. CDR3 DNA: TGTGCCAGCGTTAGCGGGACGAACACCGGGGAGCTGTTTTTT.

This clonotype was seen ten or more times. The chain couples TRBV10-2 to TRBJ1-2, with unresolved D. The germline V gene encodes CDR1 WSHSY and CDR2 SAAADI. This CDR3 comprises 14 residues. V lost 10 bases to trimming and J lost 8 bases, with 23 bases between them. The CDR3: CATKTARERRGYTF. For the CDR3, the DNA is TGCGCCACCAAAACCGCCCGAGAGCGTCGGGGCTACACCTTC.

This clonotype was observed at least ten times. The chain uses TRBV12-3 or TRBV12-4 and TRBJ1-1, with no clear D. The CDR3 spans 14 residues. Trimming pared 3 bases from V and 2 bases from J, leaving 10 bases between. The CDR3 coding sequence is TGTGCCAGCAGTTTGTCCACCCCTAACACTGAAGCTTTCTTT. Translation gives CASSLSTPNTEAFF.

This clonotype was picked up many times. The CDR3 sequence is CASSHRGIRSHGYTF. CDR3 DNA: TGTGCCAGCAGCCATCGAGGAATCAGGTCGCATGGCTACACCTTC. This rearrangement joins TRBV3-1 to TRBJ1-2; no clear D. V gave up 3 bases and J gave up 6 bases, with 17 bases separating them. The CDR3 is 15 amino acids. Looked up from germline, CDR1 is LGHDT and CDR2 is YNNKEL (reference sequence).

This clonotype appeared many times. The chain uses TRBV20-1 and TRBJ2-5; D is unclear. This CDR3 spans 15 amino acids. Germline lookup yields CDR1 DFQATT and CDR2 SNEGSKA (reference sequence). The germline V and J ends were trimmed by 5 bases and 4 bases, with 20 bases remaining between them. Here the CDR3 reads CSAALWPRIGETQYF. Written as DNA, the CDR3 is TGCAGTGCTGCCCTGTGGCCGAGGATTGGAGAGACCCAGTACTTC.

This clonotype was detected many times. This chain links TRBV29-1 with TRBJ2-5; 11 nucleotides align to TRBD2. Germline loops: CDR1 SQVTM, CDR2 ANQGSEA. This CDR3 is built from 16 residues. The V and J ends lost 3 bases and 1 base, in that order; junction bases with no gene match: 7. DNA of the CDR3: TGCAGCGTTGAGGCTACTAGCGGGGGAATCCAAGAGACCCAGTACTTC. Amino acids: CSVEATSGGIQETQYF. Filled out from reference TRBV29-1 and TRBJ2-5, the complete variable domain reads SAVISQKPSRDICQRGTSLTIQCQVDSQVTMMFWYRQQPGQSLTLIATANQGSEATYESGFVIDKFPISRPNLTFSTLTVSNMSPEDSSIYLCSVEATSGGIQETQYFGPGTRLLVL.

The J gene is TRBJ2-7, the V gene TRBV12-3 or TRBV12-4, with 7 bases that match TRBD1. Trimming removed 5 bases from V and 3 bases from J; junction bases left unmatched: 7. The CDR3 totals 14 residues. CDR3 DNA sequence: TGTGCCAGCAGTACCGGGACAGTCGGCTACGAGCAGTACTTC. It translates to CASSTGTVGYEQYF.

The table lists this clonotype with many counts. CDR3 sequence reads: CASSVSPTGRTLIYF. CDR3 nucleotides: TGTGCCAGCAGCGTATCGCCGACAGGGAGAACGCTAATATATTTT. The chain joins TRBV9 to TRBJ1-3, with TRBD1 identical over 7 bases. CDR1 SGDLS and CDR2 YYNGEE come from the germline V gene. The CDR3 consists of 15 residues. V was pared by 1 base and J by 13 bases, with 14 bases of the junction left unmatched. The full variable domain, in which reference TRBV9 and TRBJ1-3 provide the parts outside the CDR3, is DSGVTQTPKHLITATGQRVTLRCSPRSGDLSVYWYQQSLDQGLQFLIQYYNGEERAKGNILERFSAQQFPDLHSELNLSSLELGDSALYFCASSVSPTGRTLIYFGEGSWLTVV.

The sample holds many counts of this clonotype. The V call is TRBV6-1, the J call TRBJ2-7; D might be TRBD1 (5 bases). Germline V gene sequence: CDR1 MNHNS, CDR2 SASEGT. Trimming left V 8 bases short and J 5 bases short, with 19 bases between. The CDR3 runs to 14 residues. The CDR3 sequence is CASRRVRGPHEQYF. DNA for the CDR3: TGTGCCAGCCGCAGGGTTAGAGGACCACACGAGCAGTACTTC.

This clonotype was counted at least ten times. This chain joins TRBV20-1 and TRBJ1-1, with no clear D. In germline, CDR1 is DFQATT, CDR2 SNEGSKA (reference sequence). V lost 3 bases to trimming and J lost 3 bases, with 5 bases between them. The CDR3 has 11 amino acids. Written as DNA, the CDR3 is TGCAGTGCTAGTGGATACACTGAAGCTTTCTTT. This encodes CSASGYTEAFF.

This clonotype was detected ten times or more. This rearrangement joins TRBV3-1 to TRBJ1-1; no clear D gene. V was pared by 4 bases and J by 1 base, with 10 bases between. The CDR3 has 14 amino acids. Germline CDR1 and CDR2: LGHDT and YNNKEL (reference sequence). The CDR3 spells CASSREPGNTEAFF. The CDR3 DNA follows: TGTGCCAGCAGCCGAGAGCCGGGGAACACTGAAGCTTTCTTT. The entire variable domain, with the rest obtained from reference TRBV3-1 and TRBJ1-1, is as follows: DTAVSQTPKYLVTQMGNDKSIKCEQNLGHDTMYWYKQDSKKFLKIMFSYNNKELIINETVPNRFSPKSPDKAHLNLHINSLELGDSAVYFCASSREPGNTEAFFGQGTRLTVV.

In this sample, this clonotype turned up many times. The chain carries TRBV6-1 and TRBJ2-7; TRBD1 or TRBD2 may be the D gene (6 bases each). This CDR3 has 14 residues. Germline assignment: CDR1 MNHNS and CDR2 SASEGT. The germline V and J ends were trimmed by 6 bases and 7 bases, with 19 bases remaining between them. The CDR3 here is CASRKEGGFWEQYF. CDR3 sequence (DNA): TGTGCCAGCAGGAAGGAGGGGGGCTTCTGGGAGCAGTACTTC.

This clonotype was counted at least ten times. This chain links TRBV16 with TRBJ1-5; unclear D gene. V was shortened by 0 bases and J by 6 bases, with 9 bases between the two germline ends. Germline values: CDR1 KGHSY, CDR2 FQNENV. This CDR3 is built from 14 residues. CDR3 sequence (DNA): TGTGCCAGCAGCCAATCAACATTCGGTCAGCCCCAGCATTTT. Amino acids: CASSQSTFGQPQHF.

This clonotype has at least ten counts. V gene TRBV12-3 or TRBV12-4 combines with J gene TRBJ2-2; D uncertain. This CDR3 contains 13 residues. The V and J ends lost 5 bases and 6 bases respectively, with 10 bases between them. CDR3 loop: CASSLAGSGELFF. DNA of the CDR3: TGTGCCAGCAGTCTCGCTGGTTCCGGGGAGCTGTTTTTT.

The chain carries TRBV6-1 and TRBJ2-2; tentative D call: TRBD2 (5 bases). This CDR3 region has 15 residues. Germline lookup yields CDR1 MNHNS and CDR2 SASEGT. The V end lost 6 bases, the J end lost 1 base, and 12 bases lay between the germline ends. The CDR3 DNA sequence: TGTGCCAGCAGGCCAGACGAGGGGAACACCGGGGAGCTGTTTTTT. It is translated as CASRPDEGNTGELFF.

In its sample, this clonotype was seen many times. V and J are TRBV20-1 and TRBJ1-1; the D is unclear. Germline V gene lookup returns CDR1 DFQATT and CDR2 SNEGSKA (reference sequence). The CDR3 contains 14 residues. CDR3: CRTQDPRVNTEAFF. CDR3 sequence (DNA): TGCAGGACACAAGACCCTCGGGTGAACACTGAAGCTTTCTTT.